The clone carrying this TCR beta chain was observed at least ten times. The source of the sample is a study of T-cell reconstitution after alpha-beta-depleted transplantation in children. The germline V gene has CDR1 LGHNA and CDR2 YNFKEQ. Deletions cut 0 bases from V and 0 bases from J, with 8 bases between. There are 15 residues in the CDR3. The library targeted TCRbeta and was prepared with unique molecular identifiers. A single record per CDR3 protein comes from TCRdb applying MiXCR to the PCR reads. This table has some 70,000 distinct CDR3 sequences, just under 7.5% appearing once. This clonotype was sampled from a human donor who donated a stem cell graft to a child with acute lymphoblastic leukemia. The V and J genes are TRBV4-2 and TRBJ1-1; no clear D. Sequencing was performed on PBMCs from the stem cell graft donor, taken from the stem cell graft. The CDR3 nucleotides are TGTGCCAGCAGCCAAGATGGCCGGATGAACACTGAAGCTTTCTTT. This encodes CASSQDGRMNTEAFF.